This T cell receptor (beta chain) came from a study of cytomegalovirus exposure and HLA in healthy donors (dated by TCRdb to 2016 to 2017). At the level of the whole study: An earlier analysis of 587 of the donors reported about 300 Gb of sequence data and around 110 million unique TCR beta sequences obtained from approximately 180 million T cells. Roughly 300 gigabases of sequencing data and 91 million or so unique TCR sequences made up an early release that covered under 750 HLA-typed donors. Among the approximately 430 genotyped donors, approximately 77% belonged to the genetic ancestry cluster associated with self-reported Caucasian donors. The study aimed to test whether cataloging public T cell receptors could reveal signatures of past pathogen exposure. The study profiled the T cell repertoires of 500 to 800 subjects by immunosequencing and related them to cytomegalovirus serostatus. Besides the first cohort of approximately 710 subjects, a separate validation cohort made up of around 120 different subjects was used. To predict cytomegalovirus infection status, the study combined high-throughput TCR immunosequencing, statistical association of individual TCRs with disease status, and machine learning. In a later analysis, previously published TCR beta repertoires from about 640 donors were re-analyzed and high-resolution HLA genotyping was added so that TCR occurrence patterns could be studied. The later analysis used no new phenotypic data to find candidate immune exposures, relying instead on TCR beta sequences and their occurrence across donors. In an earlier analysis of 500 to 650 of the donors, high-throughput TCR beta sequencing was used to judge whether each TCR beta V gene segment behaved as functional or pseudogenic. Donor age, sex, ethnicity and CMV serostatus were compiled together with the repertoire data. Genome-wide SNP genotypes for about three fifths of the roughly 670 donors were used in a later genetic analysis, which treated that subset as a discovery cohort. All discovery cohort repertoires had been generated using a single sequencing platform. HLA typing covered class I and class II loci at four-digit resolution. Typing coverage differed by locus: A, B, C, DRB1 and DQB1 were typed in roughly 620-630 donors, DQA1 in about 560, DPA1 in around 600, and DPB1 in approximately 450. Roughly 5 DR-DQ haplotypes were handled as single units for association and clustering, since linkage in the cohort was strong. On average, roughly 250,000 unique TCR beta nucleotide sequences were sequenced per donor among fewer than 500 genotyped donors of the cohort, with around 19% of those sequences being non-productive.

Turning to this clone: What this receptor recognizes is not known. It has no much larger one-base neighbor in the sample; base qualities were not kept.

The CDR3 holds 12 amino acids from the cysteine to the phenylalanine. Just CDR3 DNA is preserved here, 36 bases in frame from base 1. At the junction V is shortened by 0 bases and J by 7 bases, with 7 bases in between. The germline V gene specifies SGDLS as CDR1 and YYNGEE as CDR2. The research as a whole found: A total of 150 to 200 TCR beta chains were listed by the study as associated with cytomegalovirus. According to a later genetic analysis, donors in an Asian-associated ancestry cluster had fewer N-insertions in productive TCRs than the approximately 710-donor mean. Most CMV-associated TCR beta chains appeared to be HLA-restricted in a later analysis, and the HLA associations seemed to be driven largely by CMV exposure. Because HLA typing was unavailable for some donors at each locus, only the typed subset was used in association tests. According to a later analysis, TCR association rates differed among HLA loci, with DRB1 alleles showing the most associated TCRs and HLA-C alleles showing the fewest. Most TCR sequences were observed very rarely across donors, whereas some public TCRs were present in many individuals. In vitro tests confirmed that a few of the cytomegalovirus-associated TCR beta chains recognize cytomegalovirus antigens. Because counts were too low, seventeen rarely observed V segments, including chromosome 9 orphons, were excluded from the earlier analysis of 587 of the donors. Only TCR beta chains were sequenced in this cohort, and the absence of alpha or paired-chain data limited detectable features. The presence/absence analyses assumed that sequencing depth was roughly uniform across donors, and that assumption may not be true. In a later analysis, more than 15,000 TCR beta sequences were associated with specific HLA alleles at a false discovery rate of 0.05. Some IMGT-functional V segments, including TRBV6-2 and TRBV6-3, could not be told apart with the 87-base-pair reads, so those segments were excluded. Compared with equally common non-associated chains, HLA-associated TCR beta chains in a later analysis were more clonally expanded and had lower generation probabilities. V-gene and J-gene trimming of TCR beta chains was associated with a missense DCLRE1C variant in a later genetic analysis, and the association was replicated in an independent cohort. Broadly in line with IMGT annotations, most TCR beta V segments showed up in productive rearrangements about 87% or about 30% of the time in an earlier analysis of a few hundred of the donors. In both the original and validation cohorts, the classifier was reported to diagnose cytomegalovirus status with high specificity and sensitivity. Correlated functional status among segregating V segments might be attributable to linkage disequilibrium, but an unknown experimental factor could not be ruled out. Immune exposure information for the cohort was limited to CMV serostatus. Strong co-occurrence of HLA alleles, especially DR and DQ, made assigning TCR associations to individual alleles difficult. The sequencing pipeline was judged likely to have produced a cluster of highly shared sequence variants as a technical artifact. The authors suggested that the approach could potentially be extended to other disease states and immunological phenotypes. A further reported finding was that TCR beta sequences accurately predicted the HLA-A and HLA-B alleles for most subjects in the first cohort. According to a later analysis, parvovirus B19, influenza, CMV and Epstein-Barr virus appeared linked to several top co-occurrence clusters.

In total, 630 or so healthy bone marrow donors made up the cohort. At the time of sampling, all cohort members were nominally healthy, though unrecorded immune exposures were likely present. The donor was CMV seropositive and was included in the group of 290 or so seropositive cohort members. Every donor gave a peripheral blood sample, and the peripheral blood mononuclear cells from that sample were used for TCR beta sequencing. The Qiagen DNeasy Blood Extraction Kit was used to extract genomic DNA from the blood cell samples. The library was prepared using the immunoSEQ multiplex PCR assay. For the multiplex PCR, a mixture combining 60 forward primers for TCR Vbeta segments and 13 reverse primers for TCR Jbeta segments was used. The CDR3 region of rearranged TCR beta genes was amplified from genomic DNA with a multiplex PCR assay. On the Illumina HiSeq System, the amplified TCR beta libraries were sequenced as 87-base-pair reads. The original pipeline was this. A later analysis counted about 76 million unique TCR beta chains across the 500 to 850 repertoires, and 9 million to 14 million of these chains were shared by at least two donors. Raw reads were error-corrected and collapsed into unique sequences with a nearest-neighbor algorithm that merged closely related sequences to remove PCR and sequencing errors. To assign V, D and J gene segments, CDR3 sequences were aligned to IMGT reference sequences. For a sequence to be retained, at least a six-nucleotide match to both a V gene segment and a J gene segment was required. Rearrangements were called productive when the CDR3 lacked stop codons and stayed in frame with V and J; all others were non-productive. CDR3 was defined according to IMGT convention as the region running from the second conserved V-encoded cysteine to the conserved J-encoded phenylalanine. The earlier analysis of 500 to 650 of the donors excluded any sequence lacking an unambiguous match to a single V gene segment. In an earlier analysis of 450 to 700 of the donors, V segments were called functional above 56.7% productive rearrangements and were called segregating when the between-donor standard deviation exceeded 5%. A statistical classification framework was built to diagnose cytomegalovirus status from the catalog of TCR beta chain sequences. In a later analysis, TCR nucleotide sequences were compared against IMGT/GENE-DB human TR gene sequences so that V and J genes could be assigned. A later analysis assigned CDR3 sequences and most-parsimonious VDJ recombination scenarios with the TCRdist pipeline. A later analysis defined each TCR beta chain by its CDR3 amino acid sequence plus V-gene family, and excluded reads lacking a unique V-gene family. In a later analysis, approximately 590 highly shared, low-generation-probability nucleotide sequences were removed to address suspected cross-contamination and a sequencing artifact. For each public chain, a later analysis derived a clonal expansion index from normalized ranks of inferred template counts within each repertoire. In a later analysis, generation probabilities were computed using a VDJ recombination model fitted to out-of-frame rearrangements, and the results were checked against IGoR. A later analysis scored TCR-TCR, TCR-HLA and TCR-CMV co-occurrence with hypergeometric tests, applying a repertoire-size bias correction to TCR pairs. A later analysis estimated false discovery rates by permuting HLA or CMV assignments 20 times. In a later analysis, co-occurring TCRs were grouped using DBSCAN, and TCRdist sequence similarity was added for clustering within HLA-allele-positive subsets. Repertoires with fewer than 30,000 or more than 120,000 public chains were left out of co-occurrence clustering, as were four to six repertoires with anomalous nucleotide sharing. Drawn from immuneACCESS, this table holds only the in-frame rearrangements with V and J called that TCRdb kept. Clones are partly lost; checked studies trace under half to an unresolved V gene and leave the rest unexplained. V, J and clone size derive from that table, while D and trimming were established from the DNA sequence. A total of approximately 160,000 clones appear in this sample, approximately 84% of them only once. The ten top clones hold 5.5% to 7.5% of the sample.

The sequence was obtained from a middle-aged woman in good health and CMV-seropositive. The rearranged segments are TRBV9 and TRBJ1-2; the D gene lacks a confident call. The source material was PBMCs. The CDR3 region has the sequence CASSVAGFGYTF. Read as DNA, the sequence is TGTGCCAGCAGCGTAGCCGGGTTTGGCTACACCTTC.